Described below is a single T cell receptor beta chain sequence and its context. This clone showed up just a few times. What this receptor recognizes is not known. Base qualities are not recorded, but no much larger clone differs from it by a single base. Libraries were prepared through the immunoSEQ multiplex PCR assay. As for how the authors treated the data: A statistical classification framework was built to diagnose cytomegalovirus status from the catalog of TCR beta chain sequences. As stored in TCRdb, this immuneACCESS dataset retains in-frame rearrangements with V and J assigned. A fraction of the clones does not appear; measured against another copy, unresolved V genes explain less than half of the discrepancy, and the remainder lacks a known reason. Clonal size and the V and J genes are those of that table, whereas D and trimming came from the DNA. In this sample the table shows 140,000 to 150,000 clones, 90% to 95% of which occur a single time. The ten top clones hold around 0.7% of the sample.

The data were taken from a study of cytomegalovirus exposure and HLA in healthy donors (dated by TCRdb to between 2016 and 2019). Some background on the complete study: According to a later analysis, the 120 or so validation repertoires were produced on the same platform as the approximately 620 repertoires of the first cohort. The study aimed to test whether cataloging public T cell receptors could reveal signatures of past pathogen exposure. Along with the approximately 650-subject first cohort, a separate validation cohort of over a hundred different subjects was used. The study combined high-throughput TCR immunosequencing, statistical association of individual TCRs with disease status, and machine learning to predict cytomegalovirus infection status. Summary of the overall study and its limitations: The study gave a list of about 160 TCR beta chains associated with cytomegalovirus. In vitro tests confirmed that a few of the cytomegalovirus-associated TCR beta chains recognize cytomegalovirus antigens. The validation cohort had no HLA typing available for a later analysis, so co-occurrence within that cohort was assessed over all 110 or so repertoires. The authors suggested that the approach could potentially be extended to other disease states and immunological phenotypes. The classifier was reported to diagnose cytomegalovirus status with high specificity and sensitivity in both the original and validation cohorts. Subsequent analysis determined that TCRs grouped into clusters in the first cohort also showed a tendency toward co-occurrence across the roughly 110 validation repertoires, and 94% of cluster scores exceeded 0. Across donors, most TCR sequences were observed very rarely, whereas some public TCRs were present in many individuals.

Cut back by 5 bases and 4 bases, the V and J ends lie 14 bases apart. The CDR3 runs 14 residues from the cysteine to the phenylalanine. Only the CDR3 region is kept as DNA, spanning 42 bases read in frame from base 1. The germline V gene (reference sequence) provides CDR1 LNHDA and CDR2 SQIVND. The donors belonged to the validation cohort of about 120 subjects, which was separate from the approximately 660-subject first cohort. In this chain, TRBV19 is recombined with TRBJ1-1; no confident D gene assignment can be made. The sample was PBMCs. The source is a man between 18 and 29 years old in good health and CMV-seronegative. Here is the DNA: TGTGCCAGTAGTTCCCCGGGTGGCGGCACTGAAGCTTTCTTT. The encoded protein is CASSSPGGGTEAFF.